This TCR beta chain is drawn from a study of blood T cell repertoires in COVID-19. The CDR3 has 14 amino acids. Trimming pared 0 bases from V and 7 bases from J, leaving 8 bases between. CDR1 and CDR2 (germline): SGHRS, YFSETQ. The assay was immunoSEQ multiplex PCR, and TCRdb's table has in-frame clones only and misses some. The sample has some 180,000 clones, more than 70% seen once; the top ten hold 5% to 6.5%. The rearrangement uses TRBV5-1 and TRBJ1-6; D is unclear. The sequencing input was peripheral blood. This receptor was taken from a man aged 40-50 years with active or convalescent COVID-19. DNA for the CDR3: TGCGCCAGCAGCTTGGCGCCGGGGAATTCACCCCTCCACTTT. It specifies CASSLAPGNSPLHF.